The 13 T cell receptor beta chains below all came from one sample that was sequenced in a study of blood T cell repertoires in COVID-19. Measured with immunoSEQ multiplex PCR; TCRdb has only the in-frame clones, and not every one. The table shows roughly 500,000 clones, with approximately 88% occurring only once. The sample consisted of PBMCs or T cells enriched from blood (not recorded which). The receptors were gathered from a woman in her thirties or forties who had recovered from COVID-19.

As DNA, the CDR3 is TGTGCCAGCAGCTTGCCAGCGTCCTACGAGCAGTACTTC. Translating gives CASSLPASYEQYF. The V gene is TRBV5-4, the J gene TRBJ2-7; no clear D gene. CDR3 length equals 13 residues. V dropped 1 base and J dropped 1 base, with 6 bases sitting between them. Looked up from germline, CDR1 is SGHNT and CDR2 is YYREEE (reference sequence).

Written as DNA, the CDR3 is TGCGCCAGCAGCTTGTACTCCCCTGGGGAGCTGTTTTTT. Translation gives CASSLYSPGELFF. The J gene is TRBJ2-2, the V gene TRBV5-1; unclear D gene. This CDR3 is built from 13 residues. The germline V gene encodes CDR1 SGHRS and CDR2 YFSETQ. V lost 1 base and J lost 8, with 9 bases in between.

This chain uses TRBV10-3 with TRBJ1-5; D ambiguous. The CDR3 sequence is 13 residues long. The V end was cut by 0 bases, the J end by 7 bases, with 7 bases between. Per the germline V gene, CDR1 is ENHRY and CDR2 is SYGVKD. The CDR3 is CAISESEGQPQHF. In DNA form, the CDR3 reads TGTGCCATCAGTGAGTCGGAGGGCCAGCCCCAGCATTTT.

The chain combines TRBV23-1 with TRBJ2-7; 8 bases map to TRBD2. TRBV23-1 falls under the ORF class, with uncertain function. V lost 1 base, J lost 5 bases, and 10 bases stayed unmatched. The CDR3 is made up of 16 amino acids. In nucleotides, the CDR3 is TGCGCCAGCAGTCAATGTGCCAGCGGGAGAGTAGACGAGCAGTACTTC. It translates to CASSQCASGRVDEQYF.

This chain connects TRBV3-1 (or the pseudogene TRBV3-2) to TRBJ2-3, with 12 bases matching TRBD2. J gave up 2 bases and V 1 base, and 4 bases lay outside the gene matches. Germline loops: CDR1 LGHDT, CDR2 YNNKEL (reference sequence). This CDR3 spans 17 amino acids. CDR3 residues: CASSQGTSGIVTDTQYF. CDR3 in DNA: TGTGCCAGCAGCCAAGGGACTAGCGGGATCGTCACAGATACGCAGTATTTT.

V and J are TRBV19 and TRBJ2-7; D might be TRBD1 (6 bases). The ends were cut back, 4 bases at V and 3 bases at J, with 10 bases in the middle. The CDR3 is made up of 13 amino acids. Looked up from germline, CDR1 is LNHDA and CDR2 is SQIVND (reference sequence). CDR3 amino acids: CASSTTGNYEQYF. CDR3 nucleotides: TGTGCCAGTAGTACGACAGGAAACTACGAGCAGTACTTC.

In DNA, the CDR3 is TGTGCCAGCAGCCCGGGGGACAGTACCACTGAAGCTTTCTTT. This sequence encodes CASSPGDSTTEAFF. The J gene is TRBJ1-1, the V gene TRBV5-6, with 7 positions matching TRBD1. J gave up 4 bases and V 4 bases, and 7 bases lay outside the gene matches. The CDR3 runs to 14 residues. The germline gives CDR1 SGHDT, CDR2 YYEEEE. The entire variable domain, with the rest obtained from reference TRBV5-6 and TRBJ1-1, is as follows: DAGVTQSPTHLIKTRGQQVTLRCSPKSGHDTVSWYQQALGQGPQFIFQYYEEEERQRGNFPDRFSGHQFPNYSSELNVNALLLGDSALYLCASSPGDSTTEAFFGQGTRLTVV.

This clone was seen a few times. This chain joins TRBV12-3 or TRBV12-4 and TRBJ1-2; D is unclear. The CDR3 runs 12 residues. V shed 6 bases and J shed 4 bases, with 9 bases lying between them. In DNA, the CDR3 is TGTGCCAGCAGGGAGTACACCTATGGCTACACCTTC. This gives the protein CASREYTYGYTF.

This clone is a singleton in its sample. This sequence joins TRBV5-4 and TRBJ1-1; TRBD1 matches at 7 bases. The CDR3 contains 14 residues. CDR1 and CDR2 from the germline V gene are SGHNT and YYREEE (reference sequence). The V segment lost 0 bases and the J segment 7 bases; nucleotides outside the gene matches: 6. Written as DNA, the CDR3 is TGTGCCAGCAGCTTGGGAGGGGACAGTGTTGAAGCTTTCTTT. This gives the protein CASSLGGDSVEAFF.

The genes are TRBV5-6 and TRBJ1-1; a weak D match, TRBD1 (6 bases). Trimming left V 1 base short and J 6 bases short, with 13 bases between. CDR3 length: 14 amino acids. The germline CDR1 and CDR2 sequences are SGHDT and YYEEEE. CDR3 sequence (DNA): TGTGCCAGCAGCTTGTTACCGACAGGAGCTGAAGCTTTCTTT. It translates to CASSLLPTGAEAFF.

The chain links TRBV11-2 to TRBJ2-7, with 8 bases that match TRBD1. CDR1 and CDR2 (germline): SGHAT, FQNNGV. The V segment lost 1 base and the J segment 4 bases; nucleotides outside the gene matches: 6. This CDR3 is 15 amino acids long. The chain's CDR3 is CASSLGGTGGYEQYF. The CDR3 DNA reads as TGTGCCAGCAGCTTAGGCGGGACAGGTGGTTACGAGCAGTACTTC.

This clone was seen a single time. The gene calls are TRBV5-1 and TRBJ1-4, with TRBD1 matching 10 bases. The CDR3 covers 15 residues. V lost 0 bases to trimming and J lost 7 bases; unmatched junction nucleotides: 3. Germline V gives CDR1 SGHRS, CDR2 YFSETQ. DNA for the CDR3: TGCGCCAGCAGCTTGGAGGGACAGGGGACTGAAAAACTGTTTTTT. It translates to CASSLEGQGTEKLFF.

This chain uses TRBV5-4 with TRBJ1-1; D remains unclear. The CDR3 is made up of 14 amino acids. Germline CDR1 SGHNT, CDR2 YYREEE (reference sequence). V dropped 2 bases and J dropped 0 bases, with 8 bases sitting between them. The CDR3 protein is CASSFPDMNTEAFF. The CDR3 nucleotides read TGTGCCAGCAGCTTTCCCGACATGAACACTGAAGCTTTCTTT.